The 28 T cell receptor beta chains reported below all come from one sample, sequenced in a study of Ad26.COV2.S vaccination and SARS-CoV-2 variants. Documented treatment: 15 to 20 received Ad26.COV2.S at low or high dose, single or two shots; 5 received placebo; per-sample allocation not given. Sampling took place 63 days after the first vaccine or placebo injection. Data came from immunoSEQ multiplex PCR; TCRdb stores just in-frame clones and leaves some out. Among about 680,000 clones listed, roughly nine tenths were seen once. Sample: peripheral blood, taken in a trial of Ad26.COV2.S vaccine versus placebo. Source of these receptors: a person aged 18-65 years who received the Ad26.COV2.S COVID-19 vaccine or a placebo.

V usage is TRBV5-1 and J usage is TRBJ2-3, with D perhaps matching TRBD1 (5 bases). The CDR3 is 16 residues long. The germline V gene encodes CDR1 SGHRS and CDR2 YFSETQ. V was cut by 0 bases and J by 2 bases, with 13 bases left in between. DNA of the CDR3: TGCGCCAGCAGCTTGGAAGGGGTGGGGAACACAGATACGCAGTATTTT. Amino acids: CASSLEGVGNTDTQYF.

This clone occurred once. The chain is built from TRBV19 and TRBJ2-5, with D perhaps matching TRBD1 (6 bases). The CDR3 consists of 12 residues. The V end lost 9 bases, the J end lost 2 bases, and 10 bases lay between the germline ends. Germline V lookup: CDR1 LNHDA, CDR2 SQIVND (reference sequence). The CDR3: CASLTGQETQYF. DNA of the CDR3: TGTGCCAGCCTTACAGGGCAAGAGACCCAGTACTTC.

V and J are TRBV24-1 and TRBJ1-6, with a tentative D call TRBD1 (5 bases). V dropped 4 bases and J dropped 3 bases, with 6 bases sitting between them. CDR3 length: 14 amino acids. Germline V gives CDR1 KGHDR, CDR2 SFDVKD. The CDR3 DNA sequence: TGTGCCACCAGTGAAGGGGACTATAATTCACCCCTCCACTTT. Translated, it gives CATSEGDYNSPLHF.

This chain connects TRBV4-2 to TRBJ2-7; TRBD2 agrees at 8 bases. CDR1 LGHNA and CDR2 YNFKEQ come from the germline V gene. V gave up 0 bases and J gave up 3 bases; unmatched junction bases: 4. This CDR3 has 15 residues. CDR3 sequence reads: CASSQDETSVYEQYF. The CDR3 DNA reads as TGTGCCAGCAGCCAAGACGAGACTAGCGTCTACGAGCAGTACTTC.

The chain combines TRBV27 with TRBJ1-2, with 12 bases lining up with TRBD1. The V segment lost 5 bases and the J segment 9 bases; nucleotides outside the gene matches: 10. CDR1 is MNHEY, CDR2 SMNVEV, per germline (reference sequence). The CDR3 consists of 15 residues. This CDR3 is CASSDPGQGAFRYTF. Here the CDR3 DNA reads TGTGCCAGCAGTGATCCGGGACAGGGGGCTTTCCGCTACACCTTC.

The V and J genes are TRBV2 and TRBJ1-5; 7 nucleotides align to TRBD1. Per germline, CDR1 SNHLY and CDR2 FYNNEI. V was clipped by 2 bases and J by 4 bases; unmatched bases: 5. The CDR3 runs to 15 residues. CDR3 coding DNA: TGTGCCAGCAGTGAAATAGGGACAGTTAATCAGCCCCAGCATTTT. It codes for CASSEIGTVNQPQHF.

This clone was picked up a small number of times. V usage is TRBV4-2 and J usage is TRBJ2-1; 8 bases are shared with TRBD1. This CDR3 region has 14 residues. Germline lookup yields CDR1 LGHNA and CDR2 YNFKEQ. V lost 2 bases and J lost 5; bases outside the gene matches: 2. The CDR3 sequence is CASSQPQGDNEQFF. CDR3 DNA: TGTGCCAGCAGCCAACCACAGGGGGACAATGAGCAGTTCTTC.

The chain couples TRBV5-1 to TRBJ2-2; 7 nucleotides align to TRBD1. The CDR3 extends over 15 amino acids. V shed 3 bases and J 2 bases; nucleotides not matched to a gene: 4. Germline lookup yields CDR1 SGHRS and CDR2 YFSETQ. The CDR3 region has the DNA TGCGCCAGCAGCTCAAGACAGGGTAACACCGGGGAGCTGTTTTTT. Protein product: CASSSRQGNTGELFF. Combining the CDR3 with reference TRBV5-1 and TRBJ2-2 gives the whole variable domain KAGVTQTPRYLIKTRGQQVTLSCSPISGHRSVSWYQQTPGQGLQFLFEYFSETQRNKGNFPGRFSGRQFSNSRSEMNVSTLELGDSALYLCASSSRQGNTGELFFGEGSRLTVL.

This chain connects TRBV15 to TRBJ2-2, with no clear D. V was clipped by 0 bases and J by 4 bases, with 9 bases between them. The CDR3 contains 15 residues. Looked up from germline, CDR1 is LNHNV and CDR2 is YYDKDF (reference sequence). CDR3 residues: CATSRDIAGTGELFF. The CDR3 DNA reads TGTGCCACCAGCAGAGACATAGCCGGCACCGGGGAGCTGTTTTTT.

The chain recombines TRBV7-2 with TRBJ2-5; D gene unclear. Germline-derived CDR1 and CDR2 are SGHTA and FQGNSA. V lost 2 bases, J lost 6 bases, and 10 bases lay in between. This CDR3 contains 13 residues. CDR3 nucleotide sequence: TGTGCCAGCAGCTTATCGACTGGAAAGACCCAGTACTTC. Translating gives CASSLSTGKTQYF.

The J gene is TRBJ2-1, the V gene TRBV25-1; D may be TRBD1 (6 bases). Germline V lookup: CDR1 MGHDK, CDR2 SYGVNS. CDR3 size: 14 residues. Trimming stripped 3 bases from V and 8 bases from J, with 14 bases between. The DNA for the CDR3 is TGTGCCAGCAGTGATTTAAGGGGGTGGGATGAGCAGTTCTTC. Amino acids: CASSDLRGWDEQFF.

This rearrangement joins TRBV27 to TRBJ2-7, with 7 bases that match TRBD1. The CDR3 extends over 13 amino acids. V shed 6 bases, J shed 3 bases, and the junction held 5 bases outside the gene matches. Germline CDR1 MNHEY, CDR2 SMNVEV (reference sequence). CDR3 amino acids: CASSKQGLYEQYF. The CDR3 DNA is TGTGCCAGCAGCAAACAGGGGCTCTACGAGCAGTACTTC.

The V call is TRBV3-1 (or the pseudogene TRBV3-2), the J call TRBJ1-5; 10 nucleotides agree with TRBD1. V shed 0 bases, J shed 0 bases, and the junction held 17 bases outside the gene matches. Looked up from germline, CDR1 is LGHDT and CDR2 is YNNKEL (reference sequence). The CDR3 consists of 22 residues. The CDR3 DNA follows: TGTGCCAGCAGCCAAGACCCCCTACTCGGGACAGGGGAACCTTATAGCAATCAGCCCCAGCATTTT. It specifies CASSQDPLLGTGEPYSNQPQHF.

The rearrangement uses TRBV6-5 and TRBJ1-5; D is unclear. Trimming shortened V by 10 bases and J by 7 bases, and 17 bases separated the two germline ends. Germline V gene data show CDR1 as MNHEY and CDR2 as SVGAGI. The CDR3 contains 13 residues. Here the CDR3 DNA reads TGTGCCACTTCGAGATACTGGGAACAGCCCCAGCATTTT. Its protein product is CATSRYWEQPQHF.

This chain links TRBV27 with TRBJ1-6, with D unresolved. The CDR3 covers 15 residues. In germline, CDR1 is MNHEY, CDR2 SMNVEV (reference sequence). V was pared by 5 bases and J by 0 bases, with 8 bases between. The CDR3 coding sequence is TGTGCCAGCAGTGCAGAATCCTCCTATAATTCACCCCTCCACTTT. Protein: CASSAESSYNSPLHF.

The chain is built from TRBV9 and TRBJ2-1, with 7 bases identical to TRBD2. Germline V gives CDR1 SGDLS, CDR2 YYNGEE. This CDR3 is 14 amino acids long. V shed 7 bases and J 4 bases; nucleotides not matched to a gene: 8. DNA for the CDR3: TGTGCCAGCGGGAGTGGGCGGGAGTACAATGAGCAGTTCTTC. Its protein is CASGSGREYNEQFF.

V gene TRBV6-2 or TRBV6-3 combines with J gene TRBJ2-2; unclear D gene. Germline CDR1 reads MNHEY; CDR2 reads SVGEGT. Trimming took 7 bases from V and 4 from J, leaving 13 bases between them. The length of the CDR3 is 14 residues. The CDR3 DNA follows: TGTGCCAGCAACCCAAGGGCAGGCACCGGGGAGCTGTTTTTT. This gives the protein CASNPRAGTGELFF.

The gene calls are TRBV5-1 and TRBJ2-2; TRBD1 matches at 9 bases. With 4 bases clipped from V and 1 base from J, the junction kept 5 bases outside the gene matches. Germline V gene data show CDR1 as SGHRS and CDR2 as YFSETQ. CDR3 length equals 16 residues. The chain's CDR3 is CASSRTGDWNTGELFF. In DNA, the CDR3 is TGCGCCAGCAGCCGGACAGGGGATTGGAACACCGGGGAGCTGTTTTTT.

The V call is TRBV27, the J call TRBJ2-7; maybe TRBD1 (6 bases). CDR1 and CDR2 (germline): MNHEY, SMNVEV (reference sequence). Trimming stripped 2 bases from V and 3 bases from J, with 14 bases between. CDR3 length: 15 residues. The CDR3 is CASSLAGAQLYEQYF. The CDR3 DNA reads as TGTGCCAGCAGTTTAGCAGGGGCACAACTCTACGAGCAGTACTTC.

The genes are TRBV19 and TRBJ2-2; D may be TRBD1 (5 bases). Germline V gene sequence: CDR1 LNHDA, CDR2 SQIVND (reference sequence). Trimming removed 4 bases at V and 0 bases at J, with 12 bases between. This CDR3 region has 16 residues. The CDR3 region is CASSRGATANTGELFF. The CDR3 DNA reads TGTGCCAGTAGTAGGGGCGCGACAGCGAACACCGGGGAGCTGTTTTTT.

In this sample, this clone turned up once. This chain uses TRBV6-5 with TRBJ2-5; D not certain. V lost 6 bases and J 5 bases, leaving 19 bases between the germline ends. The CDR3 is made up of 15 amino acids. In germline, CDR1 is MNHEY, CDR2 SVGAGI. The CDR3 loop reads CASRADGTMRETQYF. The CDR3 nucleotides are TGTGCCAGCAGGGCGGACGGAACGATGCGGGAGACCCAGTACTTC.

The chain couples TRBV27 to TRBJ2-3, with a tentative D call TRBD1 (5 bases). Germline V gene sequence: CDR1 MNHEY, CDR2 SMNVEV (reference sequence). Between the trimmed V and J ends, which lost 5 bases and 1 base, there was a span of 10 bases. The length of the CDR3 is 14 residues. The CDR3 region has the DNA TGTGCCAGCAGTATACAGACAGGCACAGATACGCAGTATTTT. Translated, it gives CASSIQTGTDTQYF.

The chain combines TRBV10-3 with TRBJ2-1; the D gene could be TRBD1 or TRBD2 (6 bases each). This CDR3 comprises 16 residues. The V end was cut by 2 bases, the J end by 4 bases, with 15 bases between. Germline CDR1 reads ENHRY; CDR2 reads SYGVKD. CDR3 sequence: CAISEPQGGGYNEQFF. The CDR3 DNA is TGTGCCATCAGTGAGCCCCAAGGAGGGGGATACAATGAGCAGTTCTTC.

The CDR3 spells CSVAQSADTQYF. CDR3 DNA: TGCAGCGTTGCCCAAAGCGCAGATACGCAGTATTTT. V usage is TRBV29-1 and J usage is TRBJ2-3; no reliable D call. The CDR3 consists of 12 residues. The germline V gene has CDR1 SQVTM and CDR2 ANQGSEA. The V gene lost 4 bases and the J gene lost 4 bases, with 9 bases spanning the gap.

This clone was picked up one time. This chain links TRBV9 with TRBJ1-6; D not resolved. The CDR3 loop spans 14 amino acids. Germline V gene data show CDR1 as SGDLS and CDR2 as YYNGEE. V was cut by 2 bases and J by 3 bases, with 6 bases left in between. The CDR3 reads CASSVRGYNSPLHF. The CDR3 bases are TGTGCCAGCAGCGTTCGGGGCTATAATTCACCCCTCCACTTT.

The V call is TRBV5-1, the J call TRBJ1-5, with D possibly matching TRBD1 (6 bases). The CDR3 consists of 15 residues. In germline, CDR1 is SGHRS, CDR2 YFSETQ. V was trimmed by 0 bases and J by 6 bases, leaving 13 bases between them. CDR3 sequence: CASSLEGGIRQPQHF. The CDR3 bases are TGCGCCAGCAGCTTGGAGGGGGGGATTCGTCAGCCCCAGCATTTT.

This clone was counted a single time. This chain's CDR3 is CASNLQREPQETQYF. In DNA, the CDR3 is TGTGCCAGCAACTTGCAGCGGGAACCTCAAGAGACCCAGTACTTC. The genes are TRBV6-5 and TRBJ2-5; 7 bases line up with TRBD2. The J segment lost 2 bases and the V segment lost 7 bases, leaving 10 bases of the junction unmatched. Germline-derived CDR1 and CDR2 are MNHEY and SVGAGI. The CDR3 length is 15 residues.

The chain employs TRBV5-1 and TRBJ2-7; D is tentatively TRBD1 or TRBD2 (6 bases each). Trimming took off 4 bases at V and 0 bases at J, with 14 bases between the two ends. CDR3 length: 15 residues. Germline CDR1 SGHRS, CDR2 YFSETQ. CDR3 protein: CASSPRRGDSYEQYF. As DNA, the CDR3 is TGCGCCAGCAGCCCCAGAAGGGGGGACTCCTACGAGCAGTACTTC.